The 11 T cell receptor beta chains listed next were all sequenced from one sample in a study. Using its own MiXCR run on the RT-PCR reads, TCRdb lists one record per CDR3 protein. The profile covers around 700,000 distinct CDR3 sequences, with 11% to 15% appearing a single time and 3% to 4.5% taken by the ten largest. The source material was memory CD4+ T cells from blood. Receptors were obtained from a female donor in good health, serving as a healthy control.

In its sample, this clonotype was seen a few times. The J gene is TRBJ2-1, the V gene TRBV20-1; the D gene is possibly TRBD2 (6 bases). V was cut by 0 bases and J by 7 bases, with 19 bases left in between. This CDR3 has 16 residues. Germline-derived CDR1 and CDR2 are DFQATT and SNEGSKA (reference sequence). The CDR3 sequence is CSARDLGSGVRNEQFF. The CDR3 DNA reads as TGCAGTGCTAGAGATCTTGGTTCGGGGGTGAGGAATGAGCAGTTCTTC.

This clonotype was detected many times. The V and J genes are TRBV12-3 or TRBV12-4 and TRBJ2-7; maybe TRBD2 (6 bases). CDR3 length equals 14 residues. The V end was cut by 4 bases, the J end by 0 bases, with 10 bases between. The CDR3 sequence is CASSWDGSSYEQYF. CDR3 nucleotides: TGTGCCAGCAGTTGGGACGGGAGCTCCTACGAGCAGTACTTC.

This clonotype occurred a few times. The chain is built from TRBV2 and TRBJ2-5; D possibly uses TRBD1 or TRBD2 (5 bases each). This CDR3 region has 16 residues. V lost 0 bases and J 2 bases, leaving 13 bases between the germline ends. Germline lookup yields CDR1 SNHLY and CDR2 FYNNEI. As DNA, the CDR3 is TGTGCCAGCAGTGAAGCGCTTTTGGGGGTACAAGAGACCCAGTACTTC. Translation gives CASSEALLGVQETQYF.

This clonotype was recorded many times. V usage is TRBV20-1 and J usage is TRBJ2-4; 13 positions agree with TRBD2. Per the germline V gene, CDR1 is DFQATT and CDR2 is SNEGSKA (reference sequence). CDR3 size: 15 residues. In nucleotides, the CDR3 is TGCAGCTTACTAGCGGGGGGGGGAGCCAAAAACATTCAGTACTTC. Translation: CSLLAGGGAKNIQYF.

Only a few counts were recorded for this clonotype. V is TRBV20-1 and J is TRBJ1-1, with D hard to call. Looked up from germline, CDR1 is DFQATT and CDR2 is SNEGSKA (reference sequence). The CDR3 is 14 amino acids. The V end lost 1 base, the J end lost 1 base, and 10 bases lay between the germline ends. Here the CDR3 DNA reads TGCAGTGCTAGAGCCTATACAGCGAACACTGAAGCTTTCTTT. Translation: CSARAYTANTEAFF.

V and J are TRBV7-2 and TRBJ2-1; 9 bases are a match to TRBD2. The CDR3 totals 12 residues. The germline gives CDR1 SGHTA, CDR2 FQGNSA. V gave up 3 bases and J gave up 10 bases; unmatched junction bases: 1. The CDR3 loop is CASSFGLAEQFF. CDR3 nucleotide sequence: TGTGCCAGCAGCTTCGGACTAGCGGAGCAGTTCTTC.

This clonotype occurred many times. CDR3: CASSPRGPVYEQYF. The DNA of the CDR3 is TGTGCCAGCAGCCCGAGGGGTCCGGTTTACGAGCAGTACTTC. The chain uses TRBV7-2 and TRBJ2-7, with D perhaps matching TRBD1 or TRBD2 (5 bases each). Germline V gene data show CDR1 as SGHTA and CDR2 as FQGNSA. The CDR3 is made up of 14 amino acids. V shed 5 bases and J shed 4 bases, with 15 bases lying between them.

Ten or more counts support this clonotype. The CDR3 DNA is TGCGCCAGCAGCCAAGTTCCTGTGACGAGTCGGAATTTTGAAGCTTTCTTT. It is translated as CASSQVPVTSRNFEAFF. The rearrangement joins TRBV4-1 to TRBJ1-1, with unresolved D. Germline V lookup: CDR1 MGHRA, CDR2 YSYEKL. V lost 1 base and J 7 bases, leaving 22 bases between the germline ends. CDR3 length: 17 residues.

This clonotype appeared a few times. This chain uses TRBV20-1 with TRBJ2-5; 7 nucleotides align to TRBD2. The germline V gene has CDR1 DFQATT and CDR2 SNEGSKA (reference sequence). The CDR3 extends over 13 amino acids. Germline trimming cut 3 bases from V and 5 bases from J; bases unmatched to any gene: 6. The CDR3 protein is CSARWGGRETQYF. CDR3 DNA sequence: TGCAGTGCTAGGTGGGGGGGGAGGGAGACCCAGTACTTC.

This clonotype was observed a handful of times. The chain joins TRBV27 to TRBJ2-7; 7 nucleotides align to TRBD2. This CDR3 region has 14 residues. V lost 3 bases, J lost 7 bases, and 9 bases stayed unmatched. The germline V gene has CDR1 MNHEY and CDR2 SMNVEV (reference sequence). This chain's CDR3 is CASSFAGDSREQYF. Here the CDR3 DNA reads TGTGCCAGCAGTTTTGCGGGGGACTCAAGGGAGCAGTACTTC.

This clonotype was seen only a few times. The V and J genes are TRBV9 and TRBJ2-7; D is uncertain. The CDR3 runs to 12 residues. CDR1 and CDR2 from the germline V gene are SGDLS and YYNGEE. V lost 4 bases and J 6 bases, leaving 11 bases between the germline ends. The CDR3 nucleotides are TGTGCCAGCAGCTCCCCGCGTTCCGAGCAGTACTTC. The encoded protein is CASSSPRSEQYF.